One T cell receptor (beta chain) is described in this entry. This entry is derived from a study of sequential checkpoint blockade in melanoma. Across the whole study: DNA from around 90 pretreatment tumor samples underwent TCRβ immunosequencing. Twenty-two patients had matched tumor biopsies before treatment and at week 13 after nivolumab or ipilimumab alone.

Trimming shortened V by 0 bases and J by 2 bases, and 10 bases separated the two germline ends. The CDR3 is made up of 16 amino acids. CDR1 is MGHRA and CDR2 is YSYEKL in the germline V gene. This table comes from immunoSEQ multiplex PCR, and its TCRdb copy is limited to in-frame clones, with some not included. The data show about 5,100 clones, around 30% seen once. This sample's treatment: randomized to nivolumab then ipilimumab (arm A) or the reverse (arm B). This clonotype was obtained from a human donor with melanoma. J is TRBJ2-2 and V is TRBV4-1; TRBD2 is a possible D gene (6 bases). This specimen was tumor tissue (inferred from file names), taken from a patient given nivolumab and ipilimumab in sequence. CDR3 sequence reads: CASSQDSGYNTGELFF. The CDR3 DNA reads TGCGCCAGCAGCCAAGATAGCGGATACAACACCGGGGAGCTGTTTTTT.